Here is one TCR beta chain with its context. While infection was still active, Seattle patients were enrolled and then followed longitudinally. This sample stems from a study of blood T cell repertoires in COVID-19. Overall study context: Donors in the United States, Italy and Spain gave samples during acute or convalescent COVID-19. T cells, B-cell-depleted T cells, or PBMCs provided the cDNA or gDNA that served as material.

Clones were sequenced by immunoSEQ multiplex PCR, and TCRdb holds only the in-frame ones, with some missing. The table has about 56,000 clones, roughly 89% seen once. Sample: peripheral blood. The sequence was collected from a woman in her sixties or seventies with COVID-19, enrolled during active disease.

The DNA of the CDR3 is TGTGCCAGCAGCGTAGGTAAGCGGGAGCTCACAGATACGCAGTATTTT. The encoded protein is CASSVGKRELTDTQYF. V and J are TRBV9 and TRBJ2-3, with 8 bases aligning to TRBD2. V lost 0 bases and J lost 2; bases outside the gene matches: 5. This CDR3 spans 16 amino acids. Germline V gene data show CDR1 as SGDLS and CDR2 as YYNGEE.